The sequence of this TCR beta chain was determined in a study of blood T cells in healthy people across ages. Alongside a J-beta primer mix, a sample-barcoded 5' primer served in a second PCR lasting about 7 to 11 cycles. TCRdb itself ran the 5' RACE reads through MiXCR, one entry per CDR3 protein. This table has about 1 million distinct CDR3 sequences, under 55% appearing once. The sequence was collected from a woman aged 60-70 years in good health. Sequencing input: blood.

This chain's CDR3 is CASSRGLAGVSGNEQFF. The CDR3 nucleotides are TGTGCCAGCAGCCGCGGACTAGCGGGAGTATCGGGCAATGAGCAGTTCTTC. V and J are TRBV3-1 and TRBJ2-1; 13 bases are shared with TRBD2. J was trimmed by 6 bases and V by 4 bases; bases with no gene match: 9. Germline V gene lookup returns CDR1 LGHDT and CDR2 YNNKEL (reference sequence). CDR3 length: 17 residues.